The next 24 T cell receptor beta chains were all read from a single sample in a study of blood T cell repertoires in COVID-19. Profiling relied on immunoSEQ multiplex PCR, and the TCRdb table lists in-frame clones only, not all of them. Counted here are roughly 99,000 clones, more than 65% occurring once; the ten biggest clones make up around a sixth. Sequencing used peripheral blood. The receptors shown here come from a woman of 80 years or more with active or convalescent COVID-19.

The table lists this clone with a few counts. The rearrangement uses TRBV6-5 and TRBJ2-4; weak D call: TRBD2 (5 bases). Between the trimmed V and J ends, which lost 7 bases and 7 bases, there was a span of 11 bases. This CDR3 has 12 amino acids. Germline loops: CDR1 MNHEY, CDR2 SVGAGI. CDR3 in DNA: TGTGCCAGCAAGGTCGGGGAGAACATTCAGTACTTC. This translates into CASKVGENIQYF.

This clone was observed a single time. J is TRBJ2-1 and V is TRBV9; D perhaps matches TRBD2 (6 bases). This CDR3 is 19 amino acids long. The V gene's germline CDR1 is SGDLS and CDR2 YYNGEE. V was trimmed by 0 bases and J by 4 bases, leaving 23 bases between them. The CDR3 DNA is TGTGCCAGCAGCGTAGCTACGGAGGCCCCGGGACTCTTATACAATGAGCAGTTCTTC. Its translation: CASSVATEAPGLLYNEQFF.

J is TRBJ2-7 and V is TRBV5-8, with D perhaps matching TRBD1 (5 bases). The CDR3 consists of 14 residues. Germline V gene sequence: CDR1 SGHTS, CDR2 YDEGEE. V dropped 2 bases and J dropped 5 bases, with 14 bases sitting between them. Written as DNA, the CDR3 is TGTGCCAGCAGCTTTGTGGCAGGGCGCGACGAGCAGTACTTC. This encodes CASSFVAGRDEQYF.

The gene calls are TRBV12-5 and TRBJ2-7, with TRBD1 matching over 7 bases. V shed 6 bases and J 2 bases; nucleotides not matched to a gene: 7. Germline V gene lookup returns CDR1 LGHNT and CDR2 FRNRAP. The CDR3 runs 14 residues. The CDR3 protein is CASGGGGQTYEQYF. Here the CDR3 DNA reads TGTGCTAGTGGAGGGGGCGGTCAGACCTACGAGCAGTACTTC.

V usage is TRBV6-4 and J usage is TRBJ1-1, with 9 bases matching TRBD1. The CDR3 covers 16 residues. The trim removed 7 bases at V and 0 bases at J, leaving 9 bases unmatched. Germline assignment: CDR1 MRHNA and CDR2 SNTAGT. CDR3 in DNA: TGTGCCAGCACGGCACGGACAGGGGAGATGAACACTGAAGCTTTCTTT. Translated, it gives CASTARTGEMNTEAFF.

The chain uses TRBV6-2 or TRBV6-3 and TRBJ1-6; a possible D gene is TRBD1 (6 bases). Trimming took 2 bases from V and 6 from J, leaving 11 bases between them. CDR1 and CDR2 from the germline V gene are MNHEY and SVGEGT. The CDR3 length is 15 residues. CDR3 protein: CASSYLGGANSPLHF. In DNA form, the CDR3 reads TGTGCCAGCAGTTACCTGGGGGGGGCTAATTCACCCCTCCACTTT.

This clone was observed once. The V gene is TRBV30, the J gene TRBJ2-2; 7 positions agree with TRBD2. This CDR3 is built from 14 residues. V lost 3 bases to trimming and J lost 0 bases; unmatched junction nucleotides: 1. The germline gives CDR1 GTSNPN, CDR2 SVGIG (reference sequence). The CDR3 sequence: CAWSGLANTGELFF. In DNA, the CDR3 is TGTGCCTGGAGCGGACTAGCGAACACCGGGGAGCTGTTTTTT. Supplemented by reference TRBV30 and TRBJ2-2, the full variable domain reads SQTIHQWPATLVQPVGSPLSLECTVEGTSNPNLYWYRQAAGRGLQLLFYSVGIGQISSEVPQNLSASRPQDRQFILSSKKLLLSDSGFYLCAWSGLANTGELFFGEGSRLTVL.

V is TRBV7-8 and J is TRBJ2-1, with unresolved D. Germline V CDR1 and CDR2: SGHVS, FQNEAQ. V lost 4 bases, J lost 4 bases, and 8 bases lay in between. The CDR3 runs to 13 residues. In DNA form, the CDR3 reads TGTGCCAGCAGCTCAGGCCAGTACAATGAGCAGTTCTTC. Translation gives CASSSGQYNEQFF.

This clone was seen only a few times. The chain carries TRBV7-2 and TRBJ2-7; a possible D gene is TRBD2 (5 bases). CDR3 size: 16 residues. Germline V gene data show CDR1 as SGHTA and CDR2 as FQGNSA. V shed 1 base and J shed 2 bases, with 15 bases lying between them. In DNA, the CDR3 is TGTGCCAGCAGCTTAGTAAGGACTCACACGACCTACGAGCAGTACTTC. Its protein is CASSLVRTHTTYEQYF.

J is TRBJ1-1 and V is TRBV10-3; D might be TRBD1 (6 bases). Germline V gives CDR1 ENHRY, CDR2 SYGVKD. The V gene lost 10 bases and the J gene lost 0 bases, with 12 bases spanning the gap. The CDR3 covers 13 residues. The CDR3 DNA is TGTGCCACCCAACAGGGCCTGAACACTGAAGCTTTCTTT. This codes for CATQQGLNTEAFF.

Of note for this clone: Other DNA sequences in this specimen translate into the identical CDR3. CDR3 residues: CASMETGSTDTQYF. The CDR3 DNA follows: TGTGCCAGCATGGAGACAGGCTCCACAGATACGCAGTATTTT. The rearrangement joins TRBV28 to TRBJ2-3, with a possible D match to TRBD1 (6 bases). V lost 7 bases and J lost 2, with 13 bases in between. The CDR3 length is 14 residues. Germline values: CDR1 MDHEN, CDR2 SYDVKM.

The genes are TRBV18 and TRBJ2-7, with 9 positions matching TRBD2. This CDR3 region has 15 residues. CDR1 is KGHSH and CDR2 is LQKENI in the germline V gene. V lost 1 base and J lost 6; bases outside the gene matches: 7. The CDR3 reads CASSPQIAGVPEQYF. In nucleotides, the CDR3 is TGTGCCAGCTCACCACAAATAGCGGGAGTTCCCGAGCAGTACTTC.

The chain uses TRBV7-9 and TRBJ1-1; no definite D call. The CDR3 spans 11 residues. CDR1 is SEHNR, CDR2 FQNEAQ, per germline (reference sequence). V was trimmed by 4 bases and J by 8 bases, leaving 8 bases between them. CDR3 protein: CASSSMREAFF. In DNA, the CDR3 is TGTGCCAGCAGCTCAATGAGGGAAGCTTTCTTT.

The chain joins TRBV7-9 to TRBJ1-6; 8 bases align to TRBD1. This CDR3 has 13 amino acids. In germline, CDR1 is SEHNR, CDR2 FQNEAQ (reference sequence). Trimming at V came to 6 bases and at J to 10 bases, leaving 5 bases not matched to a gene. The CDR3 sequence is CASRSGTGSPLHF. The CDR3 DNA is TGTGCCAGCAGATCCGGGACAGGATCACCCCTCCACTTT.

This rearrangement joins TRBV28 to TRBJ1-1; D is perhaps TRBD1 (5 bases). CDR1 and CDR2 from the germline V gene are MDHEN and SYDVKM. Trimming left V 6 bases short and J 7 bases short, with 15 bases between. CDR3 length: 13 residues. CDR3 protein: CASSRLGGNEAFF. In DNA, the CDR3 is TGTGCCAGCAGCCGTCTGGGGGGAAATGAAGCTTTCTTT.

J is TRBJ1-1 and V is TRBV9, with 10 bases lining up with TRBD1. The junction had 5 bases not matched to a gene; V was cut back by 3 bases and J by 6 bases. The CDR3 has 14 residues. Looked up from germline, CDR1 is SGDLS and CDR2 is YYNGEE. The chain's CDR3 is CASSASGTGAEAFF. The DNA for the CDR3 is TGTGCCAGCAGCGCCTCCGGGACAGGGGCTGAAGCTTTCTTT.

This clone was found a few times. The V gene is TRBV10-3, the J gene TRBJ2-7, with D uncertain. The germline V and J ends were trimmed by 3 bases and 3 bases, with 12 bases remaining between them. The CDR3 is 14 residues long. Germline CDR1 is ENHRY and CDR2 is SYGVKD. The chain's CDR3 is CAISESAQDYEQYF. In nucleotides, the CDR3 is TGTGCCATCAGTGAAAGTGCCCAGGACTACGAGCAGTACTTC.

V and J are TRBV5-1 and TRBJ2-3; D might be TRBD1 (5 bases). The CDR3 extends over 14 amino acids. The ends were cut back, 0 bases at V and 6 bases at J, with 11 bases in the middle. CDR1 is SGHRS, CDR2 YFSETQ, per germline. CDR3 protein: CASSLDLGVDTQYF. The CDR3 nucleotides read TGCGCCAGCAGCTTGGATCTAGGGGTCGATACGCAGTATTTT.

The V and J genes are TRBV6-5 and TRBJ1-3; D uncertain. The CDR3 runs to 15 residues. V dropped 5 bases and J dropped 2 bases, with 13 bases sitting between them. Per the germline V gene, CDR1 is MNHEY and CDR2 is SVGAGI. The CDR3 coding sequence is TGTGCCAGCAGTAGGGAGAGGGAGGCTGGAAACACCATATATTTT. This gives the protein CASSREREAGNTIYF.

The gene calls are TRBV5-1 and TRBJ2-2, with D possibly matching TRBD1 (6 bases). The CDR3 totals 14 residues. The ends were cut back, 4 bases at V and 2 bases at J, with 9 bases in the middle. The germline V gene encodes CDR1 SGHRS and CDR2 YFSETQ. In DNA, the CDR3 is TGCGCCAGCAGCGTGACAGGAAACACCGGGGAGCTGTTTTTT. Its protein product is CASSVTGNTGELFF.

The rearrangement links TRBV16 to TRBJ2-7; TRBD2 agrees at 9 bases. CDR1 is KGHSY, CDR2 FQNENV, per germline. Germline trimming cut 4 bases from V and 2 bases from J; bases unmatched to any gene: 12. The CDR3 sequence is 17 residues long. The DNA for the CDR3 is TGTGCCAGCAGCCCCCTTAGGGGGAGCGGGAGGACCTACGAGCAGTACTTC. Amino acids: CASSPLRGSGRTYEQYF.

CDR3: CASSPYGGTYEQYF. DNA of the CDR3: TGTGCCAGCAGCCCCTACGGGGGAACCTACGAGCAGTACTTC. This rearrangement joins TRBV4-2 to TRBJ2-7; the D gene is possibly TRBD2 (6 bases). The germline V gene has CDR1 LGHNA and CDR2 YNFKEQ. The CDR3 sequence is 14 residues long. Deletions cut 4 bases from V and 2 bases from J, with 12 bases between.

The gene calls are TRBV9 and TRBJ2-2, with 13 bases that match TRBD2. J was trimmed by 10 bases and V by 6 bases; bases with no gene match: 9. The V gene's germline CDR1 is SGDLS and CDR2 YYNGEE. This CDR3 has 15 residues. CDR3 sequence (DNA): TGTGCCAGCAATCCCGCCGGGACTAGCGGGAAGGAGCTGTTTTTT. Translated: CASNPAGTSGKELFF.

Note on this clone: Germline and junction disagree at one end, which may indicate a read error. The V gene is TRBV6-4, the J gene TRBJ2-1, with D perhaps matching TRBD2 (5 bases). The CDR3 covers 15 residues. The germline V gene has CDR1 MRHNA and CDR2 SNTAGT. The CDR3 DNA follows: TGTGCCAGCAGTCGGGAAGCGGACGCCTACAGTGAGCAGTTCTTC. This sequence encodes CASSREADAYSEQFF.